This T cell receptor beta chain was obtained from a study of blood T cells in healthy people across ages. With each sample, at least 5 micrograms of total RNA were extracted. Through a sample-barcoded 5' primer and a J-beta primer mix, a second PCR was run for roughly 6 to 11 cycles. MiXCR, applied by TCRdb to the 5' RACE reads, yields one record per CDR3 protein. Altogether under 750,000 distinct CDR3 sequences are present, 40% to 55% being singletons, with the ten largest covering around 23%. Sequencing was done on a sample of blood. The origin of this receptor is a man at least 80 years old in good health.

The CDR3 region has the DNA TGTGCCACCTTGACTAGCGGCCACTCCTACAATGAGCAGTTCTTC. Protein sequence: CATLTSGHSYNEQFF. V usage is TRBV27 and J usage is TRBJ2-1; 9 nucleotides align to TRBD2. The J segment lost 0 bases and the V segment lost 10 bases, leaving 7 bases of the junction unmatched. This CDR3 has 15 amino acids. Per germline, CDR1 MNHEY and CDR2 SMNVEV (reference sequence).